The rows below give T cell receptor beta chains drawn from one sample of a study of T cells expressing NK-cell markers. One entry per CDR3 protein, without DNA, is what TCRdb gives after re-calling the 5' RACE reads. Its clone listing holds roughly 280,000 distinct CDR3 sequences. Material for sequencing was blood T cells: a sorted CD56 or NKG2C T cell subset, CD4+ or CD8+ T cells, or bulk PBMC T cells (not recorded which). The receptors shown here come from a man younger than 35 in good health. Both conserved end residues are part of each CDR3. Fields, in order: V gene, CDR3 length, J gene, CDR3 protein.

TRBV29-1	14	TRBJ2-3	CSVTGQARTDTQYF
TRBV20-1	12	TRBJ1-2	CSARAGIDGYTF
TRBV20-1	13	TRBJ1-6	CSATGTANSPLHF
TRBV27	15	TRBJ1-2	CASSLEPGATYGYTF
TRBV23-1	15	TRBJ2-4	CASSHWILAKNIQYF
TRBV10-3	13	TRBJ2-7	CAIRSDRSYEQYF
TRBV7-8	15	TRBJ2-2	CASSPGDRVTGELFF
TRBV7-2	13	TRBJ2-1	CASMVGDYNEQFF
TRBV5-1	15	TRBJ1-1	CASSLGAAGDTEAFF
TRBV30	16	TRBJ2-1	CAWSPATRSSYNEQFF
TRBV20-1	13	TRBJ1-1	CSASTIGPTEAFF
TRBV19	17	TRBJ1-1	CASSPRGGAYGNTEAFF
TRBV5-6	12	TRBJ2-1	CASSLSEHEQFF
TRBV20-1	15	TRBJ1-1	CSARVTGALNTEAFF
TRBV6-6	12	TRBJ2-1	CAVGERDNEQFF
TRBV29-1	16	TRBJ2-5	CSTKGTSAKGIETQYF
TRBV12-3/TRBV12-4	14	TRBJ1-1	CASSSQTVNTEAFF
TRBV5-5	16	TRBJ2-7	CASSLEGGGSSYEQYF
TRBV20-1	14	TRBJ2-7	CSAFSGSGTYEQYF
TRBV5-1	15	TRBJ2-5	CASSSGTSGQETQYF
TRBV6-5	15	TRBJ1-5	CASSHLTGGDQPQHF
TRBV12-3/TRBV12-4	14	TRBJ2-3	CASSLRGPADTQYF
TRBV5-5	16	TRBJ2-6	CASSFSGFGGANVLTF
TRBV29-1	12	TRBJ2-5	CSVLAHGETQYF
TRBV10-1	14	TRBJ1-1	CASSDSLGKTEAFF
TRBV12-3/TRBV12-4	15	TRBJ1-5	CASSSGGGSNQPQHF
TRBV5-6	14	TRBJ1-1	CASSLAAPLTEAFF
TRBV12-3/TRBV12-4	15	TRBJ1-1	CASSLTGREGTEAFF
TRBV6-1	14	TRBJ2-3	CASSEVGYTDTQYF
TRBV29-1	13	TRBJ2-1	CSVLRGTYNEQFF
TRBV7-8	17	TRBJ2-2	CASSLISGAGNTGELFF
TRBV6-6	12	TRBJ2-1	CASSYTQREAVF
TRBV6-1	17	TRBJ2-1	CASSGGGGGLSYNEQFF
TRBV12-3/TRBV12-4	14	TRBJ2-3	CASSLYRGSDTQYF
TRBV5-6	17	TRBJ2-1	CASSLTPSGSSYNEQFF
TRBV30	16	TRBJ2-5	CAWSPTSGSLQETQYF
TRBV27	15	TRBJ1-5	CASSLTGSSNQPQHF
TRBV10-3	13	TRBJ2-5	CATGVQGQETQYF
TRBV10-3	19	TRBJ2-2	CAISEALAGGPSFTGELFF
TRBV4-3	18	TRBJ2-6	CASSPQLAGALGANVLTF
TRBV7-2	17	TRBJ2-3	CASSGGTSGGVSDTQYF
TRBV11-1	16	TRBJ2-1	CASSFVGTIPYNEQFF
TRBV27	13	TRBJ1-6	CASSYVIHSPLHF
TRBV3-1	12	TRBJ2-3	CATGQFTDTQYF
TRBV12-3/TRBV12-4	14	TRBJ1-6	CASSFSRGTSPLHF
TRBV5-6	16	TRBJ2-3	CASSLRGGRSTDTQYF
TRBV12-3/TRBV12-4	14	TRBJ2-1	CASTWTGSYNEQFF
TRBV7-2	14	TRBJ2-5	CASSQGGSGETQYF
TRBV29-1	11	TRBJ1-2	CSDEVRYGYTF